Here is one T cell receptor beta chain with its context. Here immunoSEQ multiplex PCR was the method, and the copy in TCRdb shows in-frame clones only, minus some. Of about 77,000 clones in the sample, 80% were seen once. The data are from a study of blood T cell repertoires in COVID-19. About the study: Material from acute and convalescent COVID-19 was sourced from the United States, Italy and Spain.

In germline, CDR1 is SQVTM, CDR2 ANQGSEA. The V end was cut by 4 bases, the J end by 2 bases, with 12 bases between. The CDR3 totals 13 residues. Sequencing input: peripheral blood. The sequence derives from a woman in her 70s with acute or convalescent COVID-19. The V call is TRBV29-1, the J call TRBJ2-7; D may be TRBD1 (6 bases). CDR3 coding DNA: TGCAGCGTTGGAACAGGGACCACCTACGAGCAGTACTTC. It yields the protein CSVGTGTTYEQYF.